A selection of T cell receptor beta chains follows, all from one sample in a study of shared clonotypes between healthy human individuals. The assay was immunoSEQ multiplex PCR, and TCRdb's table has in-frame clones only and misses some. The sample gives some 2 million clones, 85% to 95% of which show up once; approximately 0.13% is in the top ten. The source material was naive CD4+ T cells sorted from blood. These receptors all come from a man aged 18 to 30 in good health. Each CDR3 is given with its conserved first and last residue. Each record gives: clone size, CDR3 length, V gene, J gene, CDR3 protein. Clone size, where shown, is once, few, many, or a class for clones that have expanded.

once	16	TRBV10-1	TRBJ2-1	CASSVLRGATYNEQFF
NA	13	TRBV7-9	TRBJ1-2	CASSPGQGKGYTF
NA	15	TRBV7-9	TRBJ1-6	CASSLRQGANSPLHF
NA	16	TRBV19	TRBJ2-7	CASSINPRLESYEQYF
NA	16	TRBV9	TRBJ1-3	CASSVASANSGNTIYF
NA	13	TRBV6-6	TRBJ1-3	CASSPGDRPTIYF
NA	16	TRBV18	TRBJ2-2	CASSPGTSPNTGELFF
NA	14	TRBV19	TRBJ2-1	CASSLLAGDNEQFF
NA	15	TRBV19	TRBJ1-5	CASSMWGAQEQPQHF
NA	15	TRBV7-6	TRBJ2-2	CASSLSSTNAGELFF
NA	13	TRBV2	TRBJ2-2	CASKGRGTGELFF
NA	16	TRBV9	TRBJ1-2	CASSVVPDRHNYGYTF
NA	18	TRBV9	TRBJ2-3	CASSGTGGLAESTDTQYF
NA	12	TRBV28	TRBJ1-1	CASSPTPLDAFF
NA	18	TRBV5-1	TRBJ2-5	CASSLAGQSGRRGETQYF
NA	20	TRBV28	TRBJ2-4	CASSTDRGKTGTLAKNIQYF
few	10	TRBV20-1	TRBJ2-3	CSARADTQYF
NA	13	TRBV14	TRBJ1-2	CASSQNRDYGYTF
NA	13	TRBV11-2	TRBJ1-1	CASSLSGGTEAFF
NA	16	TRBV11-2	TRBJ1-5	CASSLAAPRGNQPQHF
NA	14	TRBV29-1	TRBJ2-7	CSVDLGGAGYEQYF
NA	15	TRBV5-1	TRBJ2-3	CASRNRGPSTDTQYF
NA	15	TRBV6-1	TRBJ2-7	CASSEPGGSYYEQYF
NA	12	TRBV28	TRBJ1-2	CATIDAVYGYTF
NA	13	TRBV6-6	TRBJ1-5	CASKGQNNQPQHF
NA	19	TRBV18	TRBJ2-3	CASSPTPSGTSGRADTQYF
NA	14	TRBV10-3	TRBJ2-1	CAIRDSGGANEQFF
NA	15	TRBV11-2	TRBJ2-2	CASSLAFRNTGELFF
NA	15	TRBV2	TRBJ2-5	CASRKNWAHGETQYF
NA	15	TRBV19	TRBJ2-1	CASSSVAGGYYEQFF
NA	14	TRBV7-8	TRBJ2-3	CASSLSRIPDTQYF
NA	14	TRBV28	TRBJ1-1	CASSPRQGRTEAFF
NA	14	TRBV27	TRBJ2-3	CASSSSWVADTQYF
NA	14	TRBV5-4	TRBJ1-4	CASSTGGAVEKLFF
once	13	TRBV14	TRBJ1-6	CASSQVVGSPLHF
NA	13	TRBV27	TRBJ1-1	CASSPQGLTEAFF
NA	15	TRBV29-1	TRBJ2-7	CSVLLLRAGNYEQYF
NA	14	TRBV7-2	TRBJ2-7	CASSIHRGIYEQYF
NA	16	TRBV5-4	TRBJ1-6	CASSLVNGGANSPLHF